This T cell receptor (beta chain) was identified during a study of T cells in Graves' hyperthyroidism and ophthalmopathy. Broader study findings: Ophthalmopathy could be told apart from stable hyperthyroidism with a 13 V-J model.

Not enrolled were patients with uncontrolled infection, other autoimmune disease, pregnancy or lactation. The diagnostic basis comprised clinical symptoms, serum thyroxine and TRAb, thyroid ultrasound and orbital computed tomography. RNA transcripts gave rise to amplified TCR beta CDR3 regions. A first-round RT-PCR of the TCR CDR3 used the HTBI primer set. TCRdb fed the multiplex PCR reads into MiXCR, producing one record per CDR3 protein. The data contain approximately 600,000 distinct CDR3 sequences, around 15% of them singletons. The CDR3 is 15 residues long. From germline, CDR1 is LGHNA and CDR2 YSLEER. V lost 0 bases, J lost 2 bases, and 11 bases lay in between. This clonotype has more than one count but fewer than ten. The antigen is undetermined.

The origin of this receptor is a woman aged 40 to 50 with Graves' ophthalmopathy. Sequences were obtained from blood. This chain joins TRBV4-3 and TRBJ2-7; a possible D gene is TRBD2 (5 bases). The DNA for the CDR3 is TGCGCCAGCAGCCAAGAGCGGAGGCGAACCTACGAGCAGTACTTC. This translates into CASSQERRRTYEQYF.